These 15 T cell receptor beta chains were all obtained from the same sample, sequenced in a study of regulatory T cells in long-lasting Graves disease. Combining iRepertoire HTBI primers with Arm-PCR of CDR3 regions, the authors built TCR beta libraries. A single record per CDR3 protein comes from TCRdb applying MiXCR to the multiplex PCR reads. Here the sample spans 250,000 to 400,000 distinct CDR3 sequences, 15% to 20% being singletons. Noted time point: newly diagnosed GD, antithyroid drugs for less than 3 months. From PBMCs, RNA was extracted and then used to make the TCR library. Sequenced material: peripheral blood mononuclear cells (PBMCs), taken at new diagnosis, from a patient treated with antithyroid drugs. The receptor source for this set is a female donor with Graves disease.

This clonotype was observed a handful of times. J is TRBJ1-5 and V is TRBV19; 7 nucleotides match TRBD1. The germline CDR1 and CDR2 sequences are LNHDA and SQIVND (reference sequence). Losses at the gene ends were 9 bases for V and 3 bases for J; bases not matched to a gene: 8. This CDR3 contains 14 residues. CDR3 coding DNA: TGTGCCAGCTGCGCAGGGGGTGACAATCAGCCCCAGCATTTT. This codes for CASCAGGDNQPQHF.

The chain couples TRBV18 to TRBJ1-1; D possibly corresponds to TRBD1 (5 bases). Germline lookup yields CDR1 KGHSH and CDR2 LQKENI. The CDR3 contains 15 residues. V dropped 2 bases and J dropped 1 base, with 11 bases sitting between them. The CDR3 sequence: CASSPVGGWNTEAFF. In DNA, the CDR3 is TGTGCCAGCTCACCAGTGGGGGGATGGAACACTGAAGCTTTCTTT.

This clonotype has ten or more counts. CDR3 sequence reads: CASSLGEYEKLFF. Here the CDR3 DNA reads TGTGCCAGCAGTCTAGGGGAATATGAAAAACTGTTTTTT. The chain carries TRBV27 and TRBJ1-4, with D possibly matching TRBD1 (5 bases). The CDR3 covers 13 residues. The V end lost 5 bases, the J end lost 6 bases, and 10 bases lay between the germline ends. CDR1 MNHEY and CDR2 SMNVEV come from the germline V gene (reference sequence).

The CDR3 DNA is TGTGCCAGCAGTGGACTAGCGGGAGGGGGAGTAACCCAGTACTTC. Translating it yields CASSGLAGGGVTQYF. The J gene is TRBJ2-3, the V gene TRBV2, with 14 bases matching TRBD2. The DNA end is more similar to TRBJ2-5, so the J call may be wrong. The CDR3 extends over 15 amino acids. Germline V gene lookup returns CDR1 SNHLY and CDR2 FYNNEI.

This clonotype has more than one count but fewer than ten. Here the CDR3 DNA reads TGTGCCAGCAGCTTTGGGACAGGGAAGAATTCACCCCTCCACTTT. The encoded protein is CASSFGTGKNSPLHF. V is TRBV7-2 and J is TRBJ1-6; 9 bases match TRBD1. Looked up from germline, CDR1 is SGHTA and CDR2 is FQGNSA. With V trimmed by 3 bases and J by 7 bases, 4 bases remained unmatched. The CDR3 is 15 amino acids.

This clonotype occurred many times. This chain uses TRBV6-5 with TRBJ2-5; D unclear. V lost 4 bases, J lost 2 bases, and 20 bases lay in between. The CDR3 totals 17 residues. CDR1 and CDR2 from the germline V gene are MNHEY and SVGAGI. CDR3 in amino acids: CASSFDPYGRQQETQYF. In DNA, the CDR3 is TGTGCCAGCAGTTTCGACCCCTACGGACGGCAGCAAGAGACCCAGTACTTC.

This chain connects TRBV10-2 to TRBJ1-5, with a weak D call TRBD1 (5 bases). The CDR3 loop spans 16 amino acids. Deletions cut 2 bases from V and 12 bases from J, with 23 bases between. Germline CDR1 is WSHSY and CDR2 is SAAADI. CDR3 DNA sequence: TGCGCCAGCAGTGAGGCATCGGGGAGGGGACCTCTCCACCAGCATTTT. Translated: CASSEASGRGPLHQHF.

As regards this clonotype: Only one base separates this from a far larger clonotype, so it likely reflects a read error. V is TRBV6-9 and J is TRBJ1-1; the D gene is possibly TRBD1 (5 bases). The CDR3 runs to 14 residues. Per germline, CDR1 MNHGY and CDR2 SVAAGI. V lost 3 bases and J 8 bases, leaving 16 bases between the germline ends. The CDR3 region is CASSYYGDGGEAFF. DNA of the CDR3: TGTGCCAGCAGTTACTATGGTGACGGGGGAGAAGCTTTCTTT.

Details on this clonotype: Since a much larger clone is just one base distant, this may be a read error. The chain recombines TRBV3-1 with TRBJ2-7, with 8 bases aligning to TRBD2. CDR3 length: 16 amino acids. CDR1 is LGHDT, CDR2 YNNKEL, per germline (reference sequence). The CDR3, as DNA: TGTGCCAGCAGCCTAGAAGCGGGAGCAATCTCCTGCGAGCAGTACTTC. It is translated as CASSLEAGAISCEQYF.

The CDR3 coding sequence is TGTGCCAGCAGTTTAGTTCTTCGTTTTGGGACTAGCGGGACCACCGCGCACAATGAGCAGTTCTTC. It specifies CASSLVLRFGTSGTTAHNEQFF. The rearrangement links TRBV12-3 or TRBV12-4 to TRBJ2-1; TRBD2 agrees at 13 bases. V was pared by 1 base and J by 5 bases, with 20 bases of the junction left unmatched. CDR3 length equals 22 residues.

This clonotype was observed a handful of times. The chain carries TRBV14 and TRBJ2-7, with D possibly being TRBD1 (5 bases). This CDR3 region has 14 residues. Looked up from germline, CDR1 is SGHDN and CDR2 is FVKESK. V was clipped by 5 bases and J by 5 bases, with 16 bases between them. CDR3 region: CASSFTPGADEQYF. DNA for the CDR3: TGTGCCAGCAGCTTTACCCCTGGGGCGGACGAGCAGTACTTC.

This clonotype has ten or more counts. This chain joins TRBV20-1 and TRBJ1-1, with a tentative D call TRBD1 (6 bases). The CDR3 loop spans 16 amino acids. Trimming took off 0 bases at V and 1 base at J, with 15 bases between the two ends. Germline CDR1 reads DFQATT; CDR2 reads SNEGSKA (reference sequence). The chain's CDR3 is CSAREGATRANTEAFF. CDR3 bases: TGCAGTGCTAGAGAGGGGGCGACCCGGGCGAACACTGAAGCTTTCTTT.

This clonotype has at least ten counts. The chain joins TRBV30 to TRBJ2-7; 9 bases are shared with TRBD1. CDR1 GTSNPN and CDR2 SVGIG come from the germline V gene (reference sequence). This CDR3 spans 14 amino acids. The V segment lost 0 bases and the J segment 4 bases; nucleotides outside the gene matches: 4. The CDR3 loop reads CAWSVGTGFYEQYF. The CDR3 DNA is TGTGCCTGGAGTGTCGGGACAGGGTTTTACGAGCAGTACTTC.

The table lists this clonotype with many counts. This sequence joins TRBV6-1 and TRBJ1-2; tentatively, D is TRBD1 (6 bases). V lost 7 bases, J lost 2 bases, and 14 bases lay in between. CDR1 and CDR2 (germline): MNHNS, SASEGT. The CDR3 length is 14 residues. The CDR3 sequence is CASKTQGKNYGYTF. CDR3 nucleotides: TGTGCCAGCAAGACTCAGGGGAAGAACTATGGCTACACCTTC.

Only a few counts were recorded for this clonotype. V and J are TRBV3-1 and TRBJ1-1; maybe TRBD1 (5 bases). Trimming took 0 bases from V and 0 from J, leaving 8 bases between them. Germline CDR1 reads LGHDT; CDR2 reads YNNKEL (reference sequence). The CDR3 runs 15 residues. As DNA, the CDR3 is TGTGCCAGCAGCCAAGAGGGGGGTTTGAACACTGAAGCTTTCTTT. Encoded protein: CASSQEGGLNTEAFF.